This entry describes one T cell receptor beta chain. The CDR3 contains 15 residues. The V gene's germline CDR1 is LGHNA and CDR2 YSLEER. V shed 5 bases and J 0 bases; nucleotides not matched to a gene: 5. This sample stems from a study of T cell changes during pregnancy in multiple sclerosis. The method was immunoSEQ multiplex PCR; TCRdb's version includes in-frame clones alone and lacks a portion of them. The repertoire holds 45,000 or so clones, roughly nine tenths seen once, with roughly 1.2% in the top ten. Sample: CD4+ T cells from peripheral blood mononuclear cells, taken after pregnancy. The chain uses TRBV4-3 and TRBJ2-7; TRBD2 agrees at 9 bases. The origin of this receptor is a female donor with multiple sclerosis, enrolled in a pregnancy study. CDR3 loop: CASSYVSGSSYEQYF. The CDR3 nucleotides are TGCGCCAGCAGCTATGTTAGCGGGAGCTCCTACGAGCAGTACTTC.